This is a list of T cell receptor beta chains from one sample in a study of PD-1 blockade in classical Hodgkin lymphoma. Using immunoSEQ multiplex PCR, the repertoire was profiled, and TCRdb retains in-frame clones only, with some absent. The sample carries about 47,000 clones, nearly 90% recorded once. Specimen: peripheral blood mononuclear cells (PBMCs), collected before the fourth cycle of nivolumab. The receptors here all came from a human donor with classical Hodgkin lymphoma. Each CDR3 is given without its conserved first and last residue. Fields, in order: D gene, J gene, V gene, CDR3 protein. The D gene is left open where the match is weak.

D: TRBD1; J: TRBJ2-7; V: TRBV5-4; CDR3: ASSLGAGTGSSYEQY
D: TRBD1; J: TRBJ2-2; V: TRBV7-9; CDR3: ASSHSRDSQGRELF
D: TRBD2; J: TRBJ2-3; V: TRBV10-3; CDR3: AINSGRAGDTQY
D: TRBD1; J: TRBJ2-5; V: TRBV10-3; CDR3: AISESGTGGSETQY
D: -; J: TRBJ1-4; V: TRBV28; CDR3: ASSLNVEKLF
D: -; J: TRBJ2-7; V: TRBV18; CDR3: ASSPPRGRGSSYEQY
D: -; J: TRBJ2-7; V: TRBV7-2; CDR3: ASSSDGPSTYEQY
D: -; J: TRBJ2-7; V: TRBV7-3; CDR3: ASRVGPSYEQY
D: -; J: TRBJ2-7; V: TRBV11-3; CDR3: ASSLEGPRYEQY
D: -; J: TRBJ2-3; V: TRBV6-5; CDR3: ASRKGIPSTDTQY
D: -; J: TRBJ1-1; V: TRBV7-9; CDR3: ASSLDEGGAF
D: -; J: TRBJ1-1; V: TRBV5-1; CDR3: ASSLFGGMNTEAF
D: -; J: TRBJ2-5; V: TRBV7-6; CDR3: ASRMGVY
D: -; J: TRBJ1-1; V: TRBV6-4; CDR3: ASSVGPSAEAF
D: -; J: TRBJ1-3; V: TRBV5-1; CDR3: ASSFMSGNTIY
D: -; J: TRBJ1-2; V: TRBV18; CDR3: ASSPGGSYGYT
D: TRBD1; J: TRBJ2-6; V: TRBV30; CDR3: AWNRDRGGPGANVLT
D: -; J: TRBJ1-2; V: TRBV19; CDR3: ASSISRGYNYGYT
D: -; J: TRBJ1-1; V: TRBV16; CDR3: ASRTLSGAEAF
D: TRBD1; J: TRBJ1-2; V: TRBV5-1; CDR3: ASRSSPGTEFYGYT
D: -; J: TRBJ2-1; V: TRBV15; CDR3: ATSIRNEQF
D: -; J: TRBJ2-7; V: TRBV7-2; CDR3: ASSSQGRGSYEQY
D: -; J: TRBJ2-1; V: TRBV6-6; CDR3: ASSRSSYEQF
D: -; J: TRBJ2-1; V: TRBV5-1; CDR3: ASSIGWDGVTEQF
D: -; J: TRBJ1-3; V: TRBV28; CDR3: ASRKSDVSGNTIY
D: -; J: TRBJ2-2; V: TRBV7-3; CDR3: ASSLGSGLTGELF
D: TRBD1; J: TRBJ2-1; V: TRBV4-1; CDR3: ASSQIPFGDRAFNEQF
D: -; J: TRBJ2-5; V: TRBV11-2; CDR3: ASSSLFQETQY